Below are 15 T cell receptor beta chains sequenced from a single sample in a study of blood T cell repertoires in COVID-19. The protocol was immunoSEQ multiplex PCR, while the TCRdb copy is restricted to in-frame clones and leaves out a portion. The data show 100,000 to 150,000 clones, about 89% seen once. Sequencing was carried out using peripheral blood. The receptors were sampled from a woman in her sixties with acute or convalescent COVID-19.

This clone was seen a few times. V gene TRBV28 combines with J gene TRBJ1-5; D not certain. CDR1 is MDHEN, CDR2 SYDVKM, per germline. V was cut by 3 bases and J by 0 bases, with 27 bases left in between. CDR3 length: 21 amino acids. CDR3 amino acids: CASSFFSLRDPSRYSNQPQHF. The DNA for the CDR3 is TGTGCCAGCAGTTTCTTCTCTCTCCGGGATCCATCTCGATATAGCAATCAGCCCCAGCATTTT.

The V gene is TRBV19, the J gene TRBJ1-2, with a weak D call TRBD1 (5 bases). The CDR3 contains 13 residues. Looked up from germline, CDR1 is LNHDA and CDR2 is SQIVND (reference sequence). The V gene lost 3 bases and the J gene lost 8 bases, with 13 bases spanning the gap. The CDR3 bases are TGTGCCAGTAGTATTGGAGGGGTGGGAGGCTACACCTTC. This translates into CASSIGGVGGYTF.

The genes are TRBV19 and TRBJ1-5; no firm D call. The germline V and J ends were trimmed by 4 bases and 1 base, with 14 bases remaining between them. This CDR3 has 16 residues. Germline loops: CDR1 LNHDA, CDR2 SQIVND (reference sequence). CDR3 bases: TGTGCCAGTAGTACCCTGAGAGCCTCGAGCAATCAGCCCCAGCATTTT. It translates to CASSTLRASSNQPQHF.

The rearrangement joins TRBV29-1 to TRBJ1-3, with TRBD1 matching over 7 bases. The V and J ends lost 4 bases and 0 bases, in that order; junction bases with no gene match: 3. The length of the CDR3 is 14 residues. Germline loops: CDR1 SQVTM, CDR2 ANQGSEA. In DNA, the CDR3 is TGCAGCGTTGCGAGGACAGGCTCTGGAAACACCATATATTTT. Protein sequence: CSVARTGSGNTIYF.

The V and J genes are TRBV29-1 and TRBJ2-3, with unresolved D. V was clipped by 5 bases and J by 5 bases, with 8 bases between them. Germline V lookup: CDR1 SQVTM, CDR2 ANQGSEA. This CDR3 contains 11 residues. CDR3 nucleotide sequence: TGCAGCGTTTCTACAGTAGATACGCAGTATTTT. Protein sequence: CSVSTVDTQYF.

The gene calls are TRBV28 and TRBJ2-1, with TRBD2 as a possible D gene (6 bases). The V end lost 1 base, the J end lost 7 bases, and 14 bases lay between the germline ends. The CDR3 is made up of 15 amino acids. Germline CDR1 is MDHEN and CDR2 is SYDVKM. CDR3 sequence (DNA): TGTGCCAGCAGTTTATCTTGGCTAGCGTGGAATGAGCAGTTCTTC. It yields the protein CASSLSWLAWNEQFF.

The V and J genes are TRBV19 and TRBJ1-6; tentative D call: TRBD1 (5 bases). The V end was cut by 1 base, the J end by 7 bases, with 8 bases between. The CDR3 length is 14 residues. CDR1 is LNHDA, CDR2 SQIVND, per germline (reference sequence). As DNA, the CDR3 is TGTGCCAGTAGTATAGCCGGGGGAAATTCACCCCTCCACTTT. This translates into CASSIAGGNSPLHF.

This chain links TRBV12-3 or TRBV12-4 with TRBJ1-2; D is possibly TRBD1 (6 bases). The CDR3 sequence is 13 residues long. Trimming took 4 bases from V and 7 from J, leaving 13 bases between them. DNA for the CDR3: TGTGCCAGCAGTTCAGGGGACCTGGGTGGCTACACCTTC. It encodes CASSSGDLGGYTF.

The gene calls are TRBV24-1 and TRBJ2-3, with 7 bases matching TRBD2. Germline CDR1 reads KGHDR; CDR2 reads SFDVKD. The CDR3 contains 17 residues. With 3 bases clipped from V and 5 bases from J, the junction kept 13 bases outside the gene matches. CDR3 sequence: CATSDPLGGSSGDTQYF. Here the CDR3 DNA reads TGTGCCACCAGTGATCCACTGGGAGGGAGTTCGGGAGATACGCAGTATTTT.

The rearrangement joins TRBV5-5 to TRBJ1-2; no clear D. This CDR3 contains 17 residues. Looked up from germline, CDR1 is SGHKS and CDR2 is YYEKEE (reference sequence). V lost 5 bases, J lost 1 base, and 21 bases lay in between. CDR3 sequence (DNA): TGTGCCAGCAGTCCTGAGCCTGGGCTAGACTATAACTATGGCTACACCTTC. It encodes CASSPEPGLDYNYGYTF.

The V gene is TRBV2, the J gene TRBJ2-7; 11 positions agree with TRBD2. Germline-derived CDR1 and CDR2 are SNHLY and FYNNEI. The trim removed 6 bases at V and 5 bases at J, leaving 12 bases unmatched. This CDR3 contains 16 residues. The CDR3 nucleotides read TGTGCCAGCAGCCGACCCCTACTAGCGGGAGTCCACGAGCAGTACGTC. It is translated as CASSRPLLAGVHEQYV.

The chain joins TRBV7-8 to TRBJ2-7, with 7 bases that match TRBD2. The germline V gene has CDR1 SGHVS and CDR2 FQNEAQ. The V gene end was trimmed by 6 bases and the J gene end by 1 base; junction bases not matched to a gene: 9. The CDR3 spans 15 residues. CDR3 amino acids: CASSYGGEGSYEQYF. Here the CDR3 DNA reads TGTGCCAGCAGTTATGGGGGGGAGGGGTCCTACGAGCAGTACTTC.

V and J are TRBV19 and TRBJ2-3; 9 nucleotides line up with TRBD2. This CDR3 region has 14 residues. In germline, CDR1 is LNHDA, CDR2 SQIVND (reference sequence). V lost 7 bases to trimming and J lost 4 bases; unmatched junction nucleotides: 6. Written as DNA, the CDR3 is TGTGCCAGTACGGCTAGCGGGATTCCAGATACGCAGTATTTT. It encodes CASTASGIPDTQYF.

The CDR3 loop reads CASSEFASGTHEQYF. The CDR3 nucleotides are TGCGCCAGCAGTGAGTTCGCTAGCGGGACCCACGAGCAGTACTTC. This chain uses TRBV10-1 with TRBJ2-7; 9 bases are a match to TRBD2. The CDR3 has 15 residues. V lost 1 base and J lost 5; bases outside the gene matches: 6. Germline CDR1 is WNHNN and CDR2 is SYGVQD (reference sequence).

The chain recombines TRBV5-4 with TRBJ2-1, with 13 nucleotides matching TRBD2. Germline V gene lookup returns CDR1 SGHNT and CDR2 YYREEE (reference sequence). The CDR3 contains 16 residues. The J segment lost 8 bases and the V segment lost 4 bases, leaving 9 bases of the junction unmatched. DNA of the CDR3: TGTGCCAGCAGCCTTAGGACTAGCGGGAGTCTCGATGAGCAGTTCTTC. Encoded protein: CASSLRTSGSLDEQFF.